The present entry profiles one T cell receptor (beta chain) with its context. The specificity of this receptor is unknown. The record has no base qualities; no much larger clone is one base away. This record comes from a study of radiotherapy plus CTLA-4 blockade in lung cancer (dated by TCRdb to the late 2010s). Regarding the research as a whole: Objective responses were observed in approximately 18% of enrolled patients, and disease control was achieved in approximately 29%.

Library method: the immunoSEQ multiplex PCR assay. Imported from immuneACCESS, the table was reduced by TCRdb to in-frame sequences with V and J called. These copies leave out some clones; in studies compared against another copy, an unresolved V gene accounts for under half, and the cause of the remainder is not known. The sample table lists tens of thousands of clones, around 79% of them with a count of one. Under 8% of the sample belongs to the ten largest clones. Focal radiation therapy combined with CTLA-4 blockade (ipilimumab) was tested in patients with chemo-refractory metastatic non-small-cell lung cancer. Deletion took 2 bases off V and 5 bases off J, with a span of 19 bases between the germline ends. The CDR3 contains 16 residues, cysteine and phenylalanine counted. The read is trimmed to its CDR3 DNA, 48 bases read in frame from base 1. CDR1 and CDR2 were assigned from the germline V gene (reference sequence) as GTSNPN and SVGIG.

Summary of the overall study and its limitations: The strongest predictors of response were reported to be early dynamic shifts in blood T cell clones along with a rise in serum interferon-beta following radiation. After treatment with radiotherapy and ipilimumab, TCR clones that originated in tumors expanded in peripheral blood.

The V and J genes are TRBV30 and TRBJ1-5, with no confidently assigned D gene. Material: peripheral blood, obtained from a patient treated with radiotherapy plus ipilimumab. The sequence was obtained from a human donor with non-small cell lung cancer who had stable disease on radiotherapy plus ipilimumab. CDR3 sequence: CAWSLPARTMDQPQHF. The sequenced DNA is TGTGCCTGGAGTCTACCGGCCAGGACTATGGATCAGCCCCAGCATTTT.